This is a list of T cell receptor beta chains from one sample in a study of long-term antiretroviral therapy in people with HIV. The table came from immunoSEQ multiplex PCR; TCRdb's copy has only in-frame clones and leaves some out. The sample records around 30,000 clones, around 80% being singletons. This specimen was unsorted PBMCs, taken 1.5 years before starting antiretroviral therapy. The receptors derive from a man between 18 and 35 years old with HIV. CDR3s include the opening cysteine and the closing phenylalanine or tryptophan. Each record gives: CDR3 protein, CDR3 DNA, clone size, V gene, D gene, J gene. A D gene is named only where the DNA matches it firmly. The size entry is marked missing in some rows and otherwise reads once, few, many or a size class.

CDR3: CASSVYKGNQPQHF; DNA: TGTGCCAGCAGTGTTTACAAGGGCAATCAGCCCCAGCATTTT; size: -; V: TRBV2; D: -; J: TRBJ1-5
CDR3: CASSARVAGGPDTQYF; DNA: TGTGCCAGCAGCGCCCGGGTCGCCGGTGGTCCAGATACGCAGTATTTT; size: few; V: TRBV9; D: -; J: TRBJ2-3
CDR3: CASRRAGVYEQYF; DNA: TGTGCCAGCAGACGCGCAGGGGTTTACGAGCAGTACTTC; size: -; V: TRBV6-5; D: -; J: TRBJ2-7
CDR3: CASRRARVTEAFF; DNA: TGTGCCAGCAGACGCGCCCGGGTCACTGAAGCTTTCTTT; size: -; V: TRBV2; D: -; J: TRBJ1-1
CDR3: CATSRVAGGWDEQFF; DNA: TGTGCCACCAGCAGAGTAGCGGGGGGGTGGGATGAGCAGTTCTTC; size: once; V: TRBV15; D: TRBD2; J: TRBJ2-1
CDR3: CASSPRDGNEKLFF; DNA: TGCGCCAGCAGCCCTCGAGACGGTAATGAAAAACTGTTTTTT; size: few; V: TRBV4-1; D: -; J: TRBJ1-4
CDR3: CAWAKGANTEAFF; DNA: TGTGCCTGGGCCAAGGGGGCTAACACTGAAGCTTTCTTT; size: -; V: TRBV30; D: TRBD1; J: TRBJ1-1
CDR3: CASSLWGQGVEKLFF; DNA: TGTGCCAGCAGCTTATGGGGTCAGGGTGTCGAAAAACTGTTTTTT; size: -; V: TRBV7-9; D: -; J: TRBJ1-4
CDR3: CASGASGATDTQYF; DNA: TGCGCCAGCGGCGCTAGCGGGGCCACAGATACGCAGTATTTT; size: -; V: TRBV5-1; D: TRBD2; J: TRBJ2-3
CDR3: CAISESNPGASYQETQYF; DNA: TGTGCCATCAGTGAGTCGAACCCTGGGGCATCGTACCAAGAGACCCAGTACTTC; size: once; V: TRBV10-3; D: -; J: TRBJ2-5
CDR3: CASDSPGGSNQPQHF; DNA: TGTGCCAGCGACTCCCCAGGGGGAAGCAATCAGCCCCAGCATTTT; size: -; V: TRBV28; D: TRBD1; J: TRBJ1-5
CDR3: CASSHAGGTIGYTF; DNA: TGCGCCAGCAGCCATGCGGGGGGGACAATCGGCTACACCTTC; size: few; V: TRBV4-1; D: -; J: TRBJ1-2
CDR3: CASSPLRAYQETQYF; DNA: TGTGCCAGCAGCCCCCTCAGGGCCTACCAAGAGACCCAGTACTTC; size: -; V: TRBV7-8; D: -; J: TRBJ2-5
CDR3: CASSSGQGPVYEQYF; DNA: TGCGCCAGCAGCTCGGGACAGGGCCCCGTCTACGAGCAGTACTTC; size: -; V: TRBV5-1; D: TRBD1; J: TRBJ2-7
CDR3: CASSAAGGWDTEAFF; DNA: TGTGCCAGCAGCGCAGCTGGGGGTTGGGACACTGAAGCTTTCTTT; size: -; V: TRBV14; D: -; J: TRBJ1-1
CDR3: CASSVSHSPRETQYF; DNA: TGTGCCAGCAGCGTGAGCCACTCTCCGCGGGAGACCCAGTACTTC; size: -; V: TRBV21-1; D: -; J: TRBJ2-5
CDR3: CASSPQGFLGYTF; DNA: TGTGCCAGCAGCCCGCAGGGGTTCTTAGGCTACACCTTC; size: -; V: TRBV5-6; D: -; J: TRBJ1-2
CDR3: CASSDDSYNEKLFF; DNA: TGTGCCAGCAGCGATGACAGCTATAATGAAAAACTGTTTTTT; size: -; V: TRBV6-6; D: -; J: TRBJ1-4
CDR3: CASSFEGVSGYTF; DNA: TGTGCCAGCAGTTTTGAGGGCGTAAGTGGCTACACCTTC; size: -; V: TRBV27; D: -; J: TRBJ1-2
CDR3: CASSEPSSNQPQHF; DNA: TGTGCCAGCAGTGAGCCAAGCAGCAATCAGCCCCAGCATTTT; size: -; V: TRBV28; D: -; J: TRBJ1-5
CDR3: CASSYRTSLSSYEQYF; DNA: TGTGCCAGCAGTTACCGGACTAGCTTGAGCTCCTACGAGCAGTACTTC; size: -; V: TRBV6-5; D: TRBD2; J: TRBJ2-7
CDR3: CASTKGSVGTYGYTF; DNA: TGTGCCAGCACCAAAGGGTCAGTAGGGACCTATGGCTACACCTTC; size: -; V: TRBV6-5; D: -; J: TRBJ1-2
CDR3: CASSPVTGDPTGTF; DNA: TGTGCCAGCAGCCCCGTCACAGGGGACCCAACGGGGACCTTC; size: few; V: TRBV7-2; D: TRBD1; J: TRBJ1-2
CDR3: CASSLDGVGLETQYF; DNA: TGTGCCAGCAGCTTGGACGGGGTGGGCCTAGAGACCCAGTACTTC; size: -; V: TRBV5-8; D: -; J: TRBJ2-5
CDR3: CASSQPSGYGYTF; DNA: TGTGCCAGTAGCCAGCCTTCGGGGTATGGCTACACCTTC; size: -; V: TRBV19; D: -; J: TRBJ1-2
CDR3: CASSQDSRLAGPADTQYF; DNA: TGCGCCAGCAGCCAAGATAGTCGGCTAGCGGGGCCTGCGGATACGCAGTATTTT; size: -; V: TRBV4-3; D: TRBD2; J: TRBJ2-3
CDR3: CASIGRGVYMNTEAFF; DNA: TGTGCCAGCATAGGGCGGGGGGTGTACATGAACACTGAAGCTTTCTTT; size: once; V: TRBV2; D: -; J: TRBJ1-1
CDR3: CAWSNGGFTDTQYF; DNA: TGTGCCTGGAGTAACGGGGGGTTCACAGATACGCAGTATTTT; size: -; V: TRBV30; D: TRBD2; J: TRBJ2-3
CDR3: CASSTSGGLETQYF; DNA: TGTGCCAGCTCTACTAGCGGGGGGTTGGAGACCCAGTACTTC; size: -; V: TRBV2; D: TRBD2; J: TRBJ2-5
CDR3: CASSHDVNTEAFF; DNA: TGTGCCAGCTCACATGACGTGAACACTGAAGCTTTCTTT; size: -; V: TRBV18; D: -; J: TRBJ1-1
CDR3: CASRSAGTTNTGELFF; DNA: TGTGCCAGCCGATCCGCCGGGACAACGAACACCGGGGAGCTGTTTTTT; size: -; V: TRBV5-8; D: -; J: TRBJ2-2
CDR3: CAIRPPLSYEQYF; DNA: TGTGCCATCCGCCCTCCTTTAAGCTACGAGCAGTACTTC; size: -; V: TRBV10-3; D: -; J: TRBJ2-7
CDR3: CASSDGGASGTQYQETQYF; DNA: TGCGCCAGCAGTGATGGGGGGGCTAGCGGCACACAGTACCAAGAGACCCAGTACTTC; size: -; V: TRBV10-2; D: -; J: TRBJ2-5
CDR3: CASSQNQGEKLFF; DNA: TGCGCCAGCAGCCAAAACCAGGGAGAAAAACTGTTTTTT; size: -; V: TRBV5-1; D: -; J: TRBJ1-4
CDR3: CASSSASDGTIYGYTF; DNA: TGTGCCAGCAGCTCGGCCTCCGACGGTACCATCTATGGCTACACCTTC; size: -; V: TRBV5-5; D: -; J: TRBJ1-2
CDR3: CASSPLGGGSGWGDTQYF; DNA: TGTGCCAGCAGCCCCTTGGGCGGGGGTTCCGGGTGGGGAGATACGCAGTATTTT; size: -; V: TRBV9; D: TRBD2; J: TRBJ2-3
CDR3: CASSSTSGYYNEQFF; DNA: TGTGCCAGCAGCTCTACTAGCGGGTACTACAATGAGCAGTTCTTC; size: -; V: TRBV6-5; D: TRBD2; J: TRBJ2-1
CDR3: CASSLAATGQPQHF; DNA: TGTGCCAGCAGCTTAGCGGCCACAGGTCAGCCCCAGCATTTT; size: -; V: TRBV7-9; D: -; J: TRBJ1-5
CDR3: CAWSVLRGLGGYTF; DNA: TGTGCCTGGAGTGTACTCCGGGGGCTAGGGGGCTACACCTTC; size: -; V: TRBV30; D: -; J: TRBJ1-2
CDR3: CASSWAPRTSSTDTQYF; DNA: TGCGCCAGCAGCTGGGCCCCTAGGACTTCTAGCACAGATACGCAGTATTTT; size: once; V: TRBV5-1; D: -; J: TRBJ2-3
CDR3: CASSVAGYTDTQYF; DNA: TGTGCCAGCAGCGTAGCAGGTTACACAGATACGCAGTATTTT; size: -; V: TRBV9; D: -; J: TRBJ2-3
CDR3: CASQRGGGNEKLFF; DNA: TGTGCCAGCCAAAGGGGCGGCGGTAATGAAAAACTGTTTTTT; size: -; V: TRBV2; D: -; J: TRBJ1-4
CDR3: CASSPPSAGAAGYEQYF; DNA: TGTGCCAGCTCACCACCGTCCGCAGGGGCAGCCGGGTACGAGCAGTACTTC; size: -; V: TRBV18; D: -; J: TRBJ2-7
CDR3: CSVLVGERERNEQFF; DNA: TGCAGCGTTCTCGTTGGGGAGCGGGAGCGCAATGAGCAGTTCTTC; size: -; V: TRBV29-1; D: TRBD2; J: TRBJ2-1
CDR3: CASSLSSGRAKQFF; DNA: TGTGCCAGCAGCCTTTCTAGCGGGAGGGCAAAGCAGTTCTTC; size: -; V: TRBV6-5; D: TRBD2; J: TRBJ2-1
CDR3: CASSYRSYEQYF; DNA: TGTGCCAGCAGCTACCGTTCCTACGAGCAGTACTTC; size: -; V: TRBV7-2; D: -; J: TRBJ2-7
CDR3: CASSQDPMNTEAFF; DNA: TGCGCCAGCAGCCAAGATCCGATGAACACTGAAGCTTTCTTT; size: -; V: TRBV4-1; D: -; J: TRBJ1-1
CDR3: CASTEGNSGNTIYF; DNA: TGTGCCAGCACTGAGGGTAACTCTGGAAACACCATATATTTT; size: -; V: TRBV9; D: -; J: TRBJ1-3
CDR3: CASSRGLAGPYNEQFF; DNA: TGTGCCAGCAGCCGGGGACTAGCGGGGCCATACAATGAGCAGTTCTTC; size: -; V: TRBV5-4; D: TRBD2; J: TRBJ2-1
CDR3: CASSPRARGRGSYEQYF; DNA: TGTGCCAGCAGCCCTCGGGCCAGGGGGCGCGGGAGCTACGAGCAGTACTTC; size: -; V: TRBV5-5; D: -; J: TRBJ2-7
CDR3: CASSRRGDTGELFF; DNA: TGTGCCAGCAGTCGGCGAGGAGACACCGGGGAGCTGTTTTTT; size: -; V: TRBV25-1; D: -; J: TRBJ2-2
CDR3: CASSLGGAGSYGYTF; DNA: TGTGCCAGCAGCTTAGGTGGGGCAGGGAGCTATGGCTACACCTTC; size: -; V: TRBV7-9; D: -; J: TRBJ1-2
CDR3: CASRDGNTEAFF; DNA: TGTGCCAGCAGGGACGGGAACACTGAAGCTTTCTTT; size: -; V: TRBV2; D: -; J: TRBJ1-1